This T cell receptor (beta chain) was identified in a study of T cells in Graves' hyperthyroidism and ophthalmopathy. Patients aged 18 to 65 had newly diagnosed hyperthyroidism that had lasted under 2 months. Patients showing uncontrolled infection, other autoimmune disease, pregnancy or lactation were ineligible. A roughly 9.3 ml volume of fresh peripheral blood provided the PBMCs. RNA transcripts provided the source from which TCR beta CDR3 regions were amplified. HTBI primers were used for first-round RT-PCR of the TCR CDR3. A single record per CDR3 protein comes from TCRdb applying MiXCR to the multiplex PCR reads. The sample contains roughly 250,000 distinct CDR3 sequences, roughly 15% of which appear only once. Notes on the study in general: Researchers found most expanded thyroid clonotypes above 0.001 in blood as well.

This CDR3 has 13 amino acids. V was shortened by 6 bases and J by 0 bases, with 8 bases between the two germline ends. This clonotype was detected many times. The antigen remains undetermined. This clonotype was obtained from a middle-aged woman with Graves' hyperthyroidism that later progressed to Graves' ophthalmopathy. Sequencing input: blood. V and J are TRBV12-3 or TRBV12-4 and TRBJ2-5, with D uncertain. CDR3 loop: CASRGWDQETQYF. CDR3 nucleotide sequence: TGTGCCAGCAGAGGTTGGGACCAAGAGACCCAGTACTTC.